Below are 15 T cell receptor beta chains sequenced from a single sample in a study of shared clonotypes between healthy human individuals. Clones were read by immunoSEQ multiplex PCR, and TCRdb kept only the in-frame ones, dropping some. The table shows roughly 2.5 million clones, with around 94% occurring only once. Material for sequencing was naive CD4+ T cells sorted from blood. Subset described: CD45RA+ positively selected. Receptors originate from a man aged 18 to 29 in good health.

The CDR3 DNA follows: TGCGCCAGCAGCCAGGGACAGATACAAGAGACCCAGTACTTC. It yields the protein CASSQGQIQETQYF. This chain uses TRBV5-1 with TRBJ2-5; TRBD1 matches 7 bases. CDR3 length: 14 amino acids. V lost 4 bases and J lost 2; bases outside the gene matches: 5. Germline-derived CDR1 and CDR2 are SGHRS and YFSETQ.

The genes are TRBV6-5 and TRBJ2-1, with 9 bases aligning to TRBD2. This CDR3 contains 15 residues. V lost 6 bases and J lost 7; bases outside the gene matches: 10. CDR1 and CDR2 (germline): MNHEY, SVGAGI. The CDR3 DNA sequence: TGTGCCAGCAGCAGACGAGCGGGGGGAAAGAATGAGCAGTTCTTC. This encodes CASSRRAGGKNEQFF.

The chain links TRBV6-1 to TRBJ1-1, with a weak D call TRBD1 (6 bases). The CDR3 has 18 amino acids. V was pared by 3 bases and J by 0 bases, with 20 bases between. From germline, CDR1 is MNHNS and CDR2 SASEGT. The CDR3 coding sequence is TGTGCCAGCAGTGATGGGTATCGATGGGGGCATCTGAACACTGAAGCTTTCTTT. This translates into CASSDGYRWGHLNTEAFF.

This sequence joins TRBV4-1 and TRBJ2-6, with D unresolved. In germline, CDR1 is MGHRA, CDR2 YSYEKL. V dropped 1 base and J dropped 3 bases, with 4 bases sitting between them. This CDR3 spans 14 amino acids. Here the CDR3 reads CASSQVNGANVLTF. Here the CDR3 DNA reads TGCGCCAGCAGCCAAGTGAATGGGGCCAACGTCCTGACTTTC.

Remarks on this clone: Other DNA sequences of this sample code for an identical CDR3. The J gene is TRBJ1-1, the V gene TRBV18, with a tentative D call TRBD1 (6 bases). V lost 0 bases to trimming and J lost 2 bases, with 10 bases between them. The CDR3 length is 15 residues. The V gene's germline CDR1 is KGHSH and CDR2 LQKENI. CDR3 amino acids: CASSPPSRGNTEAFF. CDR3 DNA sequence: TGTGCCAGCTCACCACCGTCCAGGGGAAACACTGAAGCTTTCTTT.

This sequence joins TRBV4-3 and TRBJ2-3; 10 bases align to TRBD2. Germline V lookup: CDR1 LGHNA, CDR2 YSLEER. Trimming cost V 4 bases and J 1 base; bases outside gene matches: 14. The CDR3 extends over 19 amino acids. The CDR3 coding sequence is TGCGCCAGCAGCCCGACGATTCAACTCCTAGCGGGAGGCACAGATACGCAGTATTTT. Translated: CASSPTIQLLAGGTDTQYF.

V usage is TRBV5-1 and J usage is TRBJ2-1, with 11 nucleotides matching TRBD1. The CDR3 has 17 amino acids. Germline V CDR1 and CDR2: SGHRS, YFSETQ. Germline trimming cut 4 bases from V and 3 bases from J; bases unmatched to any gene: 9. Written as DNA, the CDR3 is TGCGCCAGCAGCCTTAGCTGGGGGACAGGGGGCTACAATGAGCAGTTCTTC. This translates into CASSLSWGTGGYNEQFF.

The CDR3 sequence is CASSLGDVPGQYF. Here the CDR3 DNA reads TGCGCCAGCAGCTTGGGGGACGTTCCTGGGCAGTACTTC. The rearrangement uses TRBV5-1 and TRBJ2-7; the D gene could be TRBD1 or TRBD2 (5 bases each). Germline V gene lookup returns CDR1 SGHRS and CDR2 YFSETQ. The CDR3 is 13 residues long. V was clipped by 0 bases and J by 9 bases, with 13 bases between them.

This clone was detected a few times. The V call is TRBV2, the J call TRBJ1-6, with a tentative D call TRBD1 (6 bases). The CDR3 is made up of 13 amino acids. Per the germline V gene, CDR1 is SNHLY and CDR2 is FYNNEI. Deletions cut 7 bases from V and 8 bases from J, with 12 bases between. CDR3 amino acids: CASNQRGDSPLHF. CDR3 in DNA: TGTGCCAGCAACCAGAGGGGGGATTCACCCCTCCACTTT.

This clone showed up just once. This CDR3 is also generated by other DNA sequences in the sample. The V and J genes are TRBV15 and TRBJ2-1; 7 nucleotides line up with TRBD1. CDR3 length: 14 residues. CDR1 and CDR2 from the germline V gene are LNHNV and YYDKDF (reference sequence). J lost 3 bases, V lost 1 base, and 0 bases had no gene match. This chain's CDR3 is CATSRGDSYNEQFF. CDR3 in DNA: TGTGCCACCAGCAGAGGGGACAGCTACAATGAGCAGTTCTTC.

CDR3 nucleotide sequence: TGTGCCTGGAGCGGTGCGGCCACAGATACGCAGTATTTT. Translation: CAWSGAATDTQYF. This chain joins TRBV30 and TRBJ2-3, with D unclear. The CDR3 is made up of 13 amino acids. CDR1 GTSNPN and CDR2 SVGIG come from the germline V gene (reference sequence). Trimming removed 3 bases at V and 2 bases at J, with 9 bases between.

This rearrangement joins TRBV7-9 to TRBJ2-7; D is unresolved. This CDR3 spans 16 amino acids. V was shortened by 1 base and J by 2 bases, with 15 bases between the two germline ends. Germline V gives CDR1 SEHNR, CDR2 FQNEAQ (reference sequence). The CDR3 region has the DNA TGTGCCAGCAGCTTAGAAACATTCCACGACGCCTACGAGCAGTACTTC. Amino acids: CASSLETFHDAYEQYF. Looking up the rest from reference TRBV7-9 and TRBJ2-7 gives the full variable domain: DTGVSQNPRHKITKRGQNVTFRCDPISEHNRLYWYRQTLGQGPEFLTYFQNEAQLEKSRLLSDRFSAERPKGSFSTLEIQRTEQGDSAMYLCASSLETFHDAYEQYFGPGTRLTVT.

The chain employs TRBV28 and TRBJ2-7, with 10 bases fitting TRBD1. Trimming at V came to 6 bases and at J to 5 bases, leaving 10 bases not matched to a gene. CDR3 size: 15 residues. The germline CDR1 and CDR2 sequences are MDHEN and SYDVKM. The CDR3 sequence: CASRWPDRGRHEQYF. The CDR3 nucleotides read TGTGCCAGCAGGTGGCCAGACAGGGGGCGACACGAGCAGTACTTC.

The rearrangement joins TRBV5-5 to TRBJ1-4, with D possibly TRBD1 on 5 matching bases. V lost 0 bases and J 0 bases, leaving 12 bases between the germline ends. Germline CDR1 is SGHKS and CDR2 is YYEKEE (reference sequence). CDR3 size: 17 residues. CDR3 in amino acids: CASSLAPRAATNEKLFF. CDR3 nucleotides: TGTGCCAGCAGCTTGGCCCCCAGGGCCGCAACTAATGAAAAACTGTTTTTT.

This clone was found once. Other DNA variants within this sample encode the same CDR3. The chain is built from TRBV5-1 and TRBJ2-3; D uncertain. This CDR3 has 12 amino acids. V lost 0 bases, J lost 4 bases, and 3 bases lay in between. Germline values: CDR1 SGHRS, CDR2 YFSETQ. CDR3 nucleotides: TGCGCCAGCAGCTTGGACGCAGATACGCAGTATTTT. Protein sequence: CASSLDADTQYF.